The rows below give T cell receptor beta chains drawn from one sample of a study of T cells of healthy individuals. TCRdb reprocessed the 5' RACE reads via MiXCR and lists one record per CDR3 protein. The sample holds about 96,000 distinct CDR3 sequences; approximately 15% are singletons and the top ten take over 5%. The receptors were sampled from a human donor in good health. CDR3s include the opening cysteine and the closing phenylalanine or tryptophan. D genes are given only for firm matches. Only part of the rows carry a size: once, few, many, or a class if the clone is expanded.

DNA: TGCGCCAGCAGGTTACAGGGGAACACTGAAGCTTTCTTT; CDR3: CASRLQGNTEAFF; V: TRBV5-1; size: few; D: -; J: TRBJ1-1; length: 13
DNA: TGTGCCAGCAGCCAAGAAAAAGGGGAACCCTACAATGAGCAGTTCTTC; CDR3: CASSQEKGEPYNEQFF; V: TRBV3-1; size: many; D: -; J: TRBJ2-1; length: 16
DNA: TGTGCCAGCACCGAGTGGGGGCCACCCCTGGAGACCCAGTACTTC; CDR3: CASTEWGPPLETQYF; V: TRBV6-2/TRBV6-3; size: -; D: -; J: TRBJ2-5; length: 15
DNA: TGCGCCAGCAGCGCAGGTCCTGAGGACTTCCCCTACGAGCAGTACTTC; CDR3: CASSAGPEDFPYEQYF; V: TRBV5-1; size: few; D: -; J: TRBJ2-7; length: 16
DNA: TGTGCCAGCCGGGACCCGACCTACGAGCAGTACTTC; CDR3: CASRDPTYEQYF; V: TRBV6-2/TRBV6-3; size: few; D: -; J: TRBJ2-7; length: 12
DNA: TGTGCCAGCAGCCAAGATTGGCTCGGTTTACAAGAGACCCAGTACTTC; CDR3: CASSQDWLGLQETQYF; V: TRBV4-2; size: -; D: -; J: TRBJ2-5; length: 16
DNA: TGTGCCAGCAGTTTATATGAGGTTGGCACCGGGGAGCTGTTTTTT; CDR3: CASSLYEVGTGELFF; V: TRBV27; size: few; D: -; J: TRBJ2-2; length: 15
DNA: TGTGCCAGCAGTTACCCGGGGACCGGGCAGCCCCAGCATTTT; CDR3: CASSYPGTGQPQHF; V: TRBV6-2/TRBV6-3; size: few; D: -; J: TRBJ1-5; length: 14
DNA: TGTGCCAGCAGCTCGTGGGCAGATACGCAGTATTTT; CDR3: CASSSWADTQYF; V: TRBV7-2; size: many; D: -; J: TRBJ2-3; length: 12
DNA: TGTGCCAGCAGCTGGGGCCCTGGGGGCACAGATACGCAGTATTTT; CDR3: CASSWGPGGTDTQYF; V: TRBV7-2; size: -; D: -; J: TRBJ2-3; length: 15
DNA: TGCGCCAGCAGCCAAGGAGCCGTAGCGGGGCACTACAATGAGCAGTTCTTC; CDR3: CASSQGAVAGHYNEQFF; V: TRBV4-3; size: -; D: TRBD2; J: TRBJ2-1; length: 17
DNA: TGTGCCAGCAGTTACTCGGCGGGCGAGCAGTACTTC; CDR3: CASSYSAGEQYF; V: TRBV6-2/TRBV6-3; size: -; D: -; J: TRBJ2-7; length: 12
DNA: TGTGCCAGCAGCTTATACGGTGAGCAGTTCTTC; CDR3: CASSLYGEQFF; V: TRBV11-1; size: many; D: -; J: TRBJ2-1; length: 11
DNA: TGTGCCAGCAGCTTAAGTTGGGGGGCCCGCACAGATACGCAGTATTTT; CDR3: CASSLSWGARTDTQYF; V: TRBV7-2; size: few; D: -; J: TRBJ2-3; length: 16
DNA: TGTGCCAGCAGTTCGGGGGGGACTAAAGTGTGGGAATTCTACGAGCAGTACTTC; CDR3: CASSSGGTKVWEFYEQYF; V: TRBV6-5; size: few; D: TRBD2; J: TRBJ2-7; length: 18
DNA: TGTGCCAGCAGTGAATGGGTTGAGCAGTTCTTC; CDR3: CASSEWVEQFF; V: TRBV6-1; size: -; D: -; J: TRBJ2-1; length: 11
DNA: TGTGCCAGCAGTTTAGCGCTGACAGGGCGGGATACGCAGTATTTT; CDR3: CASSLALTGRDTQYF; V: TRBV12-3/TRBV12-4; size: -; D: TRBD1; J: TRBJ2-3; length: 15
DNA: TGTGCCAGCCGTACGGCAGGGGGGGCCACAGATACGCAGTATTTT; CDR3: CASRTAGGATDTQYF; V: TRBV6-2/TRBV6-3; size: few; D: -; J: TRBJ2-3; length: 15
DNA: TGTGCCAGCAGCGCGGGAGGAGATACGCAGTATTTT; CDR3: CASSAGGDTQYF; V: TRBV7-9; size: many; D: TRBD2; J: TRBJ2-3; length: 12
DNA: TGTGCCAGTAGTCCCCGACCACTCTCTGGGGCCAACGTCCTGACTTTC; CDR3: CASSPRPLSGANVLTF; V: TRBV19; size: -; D: -; J: TRBJ2-6; length: 16
DNA: TGTGCCAGCAGTTCGCTAGCCTACGAGCAGTACTTC; CDR3: CASSSLAYEQYF; V: TRBV12-3/TRBV12-4; size: many; D: -; J: TRBJ2-7; length: 12
DNA: TGCGCCAGCAGCCCAGGGACTAGCGCCAATGAGCAGTTCTTC; CDR3: CASSPGTSANEQFF; V: TRBV5-1; size: -; D: TRBD2; J: TRBJ2-1; length: 14
DNA: TGTGCCAGCAGTTATTCAGGGGGATGGGAGCAGTACTTC; CDR3: CASSYSGGWEQYF; V: TRBV6-6; size: few; D: TRBD1; J: TRBJ2-7; length: 13
DNA: TGTGCCAGCAGCTTAGCGGTTAGCGGAGGGGCGGTGGATGAGCAGTTCTTC; CDR3: CASSLAVSGGAVDEQFF; V: TRBV7-9; size: few; D: -; J: TRBJ2-1; length: 17
DNA: TGTGCCAGCACCTCTTCGACGGGGGGCGGATCACCCCTCCACTTT; CDR3: CASTSSTGGGSPLHF; V: TRBV3-1; size: many; D: -; J: TRBJ1-6; length: 15
DNA: TGTGCCAGCAGCTTGGCAGGGCGCGGCTACACCTTC; CDR3: CASSLAGRGYTF; V: TRBV5-6; size: few; D: -; J: TRBJ1-2; length: 12